The sequence of this T cell receptor beta chain was determined in a study of CD8+CD57+ T cells in acquired aplastic anemia. Study at large: Mean DNA quantity obtained from sorted CD4+ and CD8+ cells was 2.5 to 4 ug. The study, taken as a whole, reports: Patients and controls shared about 27 CD8+ CDR3 sequences.

A remark on this clonotype: Its antigen is as yet unknown.

Profiles of TCR beta VDJ and CDR3 were generated from a genomic DNA template. Using its own MiXCR run on the reads, TCRdb lists one record per CDR3 protein. The repertoire has 200,000 to 250,000 distinct CDR3 sequences, about 60% of them found once; the top ten carry around 58%. CDR1 and CDR2 from the germline V gene are SNHLY and FYNNEI. With 8 bases removed from V and 2 bases from J, the gap between germline ends came to 40 bases. CDR3 size: 23 residues. CD8+CD57+ cell expansion, shown by flow cytometry, had occurred in the patients selected for sequencing. All patients were therapy-naive when blood was sampled.

This TCR derives from a human donor with aplastic anemia. The chain uses TRBV2 and TRBJ1-3; maybe TRBD1 (5 bases). The sequenced sample consisted of sorted CD4+, CD8+, or CD8+CD57+ T cells (not recorded which) from PBMCs. The CDR3 region is CASCNAGTNTGELNYAAGNTIYF. As DNA, the CDR3 is TGTGCCAGCTGTAACGCAGGGACGAACACCGGGGAACTTAACTACGCTGCTGGAAACACCATATATTTT.